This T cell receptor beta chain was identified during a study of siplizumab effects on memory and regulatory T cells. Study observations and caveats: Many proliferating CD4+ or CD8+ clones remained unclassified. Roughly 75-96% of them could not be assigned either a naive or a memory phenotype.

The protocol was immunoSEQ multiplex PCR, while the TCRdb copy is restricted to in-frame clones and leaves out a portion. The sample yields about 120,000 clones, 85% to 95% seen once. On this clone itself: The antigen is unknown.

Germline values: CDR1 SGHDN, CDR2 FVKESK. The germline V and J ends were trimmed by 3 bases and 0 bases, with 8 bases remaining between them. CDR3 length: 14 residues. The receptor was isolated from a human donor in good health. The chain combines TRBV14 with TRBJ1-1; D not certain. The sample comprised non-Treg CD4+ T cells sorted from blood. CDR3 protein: CASSHGGLNTEAFF. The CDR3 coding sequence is TGTGCCAGCAGCCACGGCGGCCTGAACACTGAAGCTTTCTTT.